These T cell receptor beta chains were read from a single sample in a study of T cells in narcolepsy. Using immunoSEQ multiplex PCR, the repertoire was profiled, and TCRdb retains in-frame clones only, with some absent. The repertoire consists of around 28,000 clones, with roughly 73% occurring once and the leading ten covering 1.2%. Specimen: CD45RA- memory CD4+ T cells from PBMCs. The source is a human donor with narcolepsy. CDR3s include the opening cysteine and the closing phenylalanine or tryptophan. A D gene is named only where the DNA matches it firmly. Clone size appears in some rows only: once, few, many, or a class for an expanded clone.

d_call	j_call	clone_size	v_call	cdr3_nt	cdr3_aa
.	TRBJ1-2	few	TRBV5-4	TGTGCCAGCAGCCTAGGTGGACACTCGGGCGGTGGCTACACCTTC	CASSLGGHSGGGYTF
.	TRBJ2-7	.	TRBV2	TGTGCCAGCAGTGAAGCGGGGAGTGTTCAGTACTTC	CASSEAGSVQYF
.	TRBJ1-1	few	TRBV2	TGTGCCAGCAGTGCGGTTGGGTACAACACTGAAGCTTTCTTT	CASSAVGYNTEAFF
.	TRBJ1-5	.	TRBV2	TGTGCCAGTGCCTCGAGAGGGGGATCCAATCAGCCCCAGCATTTT	CASASRGGSNQPQHF
TRBD1	TRBJ1-2	few	TRBV5-1	TGCGCCAGCAGCGCGGACAGGGGGCTAGGCTATGGCTACACCTTC	CASSADRGLGYGYTF
TRBD1	TRBJ1-2	.	TRBV2	TGTGCCAGCAAGAGGGGAGGACAGGACTCTTATGGCTACACCTTC	CASKRGGQDSYGYTF
.	TRBJ2-6	.	TRBV15	TGTGCCACCAGCAGAGTCTCGAGCTCTGGGGCCAACGTCCTGACTTTC	CATSRVSSSGANVLTF
.	TRBJ2-1	.	TRBV7-6	TGTGCCAGCAGCTTATTCCCGTTTACAGGGAGCTCCTACAATGAGCAGTTCTTC	CASSLFPFTGSSYNEQFF
.	TRBJ2-1	.	TRBV6-1	TGTGCCAGCAGCCCAATATTTCCCCCGGGTAATGAGCAGTTCTTC	CASSPIFPPGNEQFF
TRBD2	TRBJ2-3	.	TRBV15	TGTGCCACCAGCAGAGCCGAAGCGGGAGCGCGCGCAGATACGCAGTATTTT	CATSRAEAGARADTQYF
.	TRBJ2-1	.	TRBV6-6	TGTGCCAGCAGGTCATACAATGAGCAGTTCTTC	CASRSYNEQFF
.	TRBJ2-5	.	TRBV5-1	TGCGCCAGCAGCTTGACTTCTATCCAAGAGACCCAGTACTTC	CASSLTSIQETQYF
TRBD2	TRBJ2-1	.	TRBV2	TGTGCCAGCAGTGGGGGGGCTAGCGGGAGATCCTACAATGAGCAGTTCTTC	CASSGGASGRSYNEQFF
.	TRBJ2-7	.	TRBV30	TGTGCCTGGAGTGTAGACTCATACTACGAGCAGTACTTC	CAWSVDSYYEQYF
TRBD1	TRBJ1-6	.	TRBV2	TGTGCCAGCAGTCGGGACAGGGGTAACTCTAATTCACCCCTCCACTTT	CASSRDRGNSNSPLHF
.	TRBJ1-2	.	TRBV10-2	TGCGCCAGCAGTCCTTCCACGGGGGCAAACAGGGGCTACACCTTC	CASSPSTGANRGYTF
.	TRBJ1-2	few	TRBV9	TGTGCCAGCAGCGTAGCCCCTGAGGGGGGGGCAGGGGGCTACACCTTC	CASSVAPEGGAGGYTF
.	TRBJ2-7	.	TRBV30	TGTGCCTGGAGCCCCCTGCCCAAGCTCGCCTCCGAGCAGTACTTC	CAWSPLPKLASEQYF
.	TRBJ1-2	.	TRBV19	TGTGCCAGTAGTATAGATACAGTAGGGTATGGAGGCTACACCTTC	CASSIDTVGYGGYTF
.	TRBJ2-7	.	TRBV10-3	TGTGCCATCAGTGCGCGAGGCTTACCCTACGAGCAGTACTTC	CAISARGLPYEQYF
.	TRBJ1-1	few	TRBV5-4	TGTGCCAGCAGCTTGCCGGGCATGAACACTGAAGCTTTCTTT	CASSLPGMNTEAFF
.	TRBJ1-4	medium-sized	TRBV10-3	TGTGCCATCAATGCGGCTGCTAATGAAAAACTGTTTTTT	CAINAAANEKLFF
.	TRBJ2-7	.	TRBV18	TGTGCCAGCTCACCAGGCGGACTGTCCTACGAGCAGTACTTC	CASSPGGLSYEQYF
TRBD1	TRBJ2-4	.	TRBV6-6	TGTGCCAGCAGGGATCCGGGACAGGGCCTCTCCCGGTACTTC	CASRDPGQGLSRYF
.	TRBJ1-1	.	TRBV2	TGTGCCAGCAGTCTACGGCCGGGAGATGAAGCTTTCTTT	CASSLRPGDEAFF
.	TRBJ1-2	.	TRBV5-4	TGTGCCAGCAGCTTTTTGCAGGGAAACTATGGCTACACCTTC	CASSFLQGNYGYTF